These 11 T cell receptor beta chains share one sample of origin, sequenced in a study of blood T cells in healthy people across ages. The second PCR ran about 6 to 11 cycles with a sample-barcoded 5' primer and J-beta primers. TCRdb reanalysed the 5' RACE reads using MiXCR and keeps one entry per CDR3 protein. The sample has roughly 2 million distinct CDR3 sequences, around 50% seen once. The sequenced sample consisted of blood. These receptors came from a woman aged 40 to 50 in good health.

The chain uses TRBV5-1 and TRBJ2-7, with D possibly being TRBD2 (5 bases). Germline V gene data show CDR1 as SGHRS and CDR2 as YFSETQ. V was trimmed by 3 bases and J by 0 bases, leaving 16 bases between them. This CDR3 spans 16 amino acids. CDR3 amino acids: CASSYSRTASSYEQYF. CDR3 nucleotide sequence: TGCGCCAGCAGCTACTCCCGGACTGCTAGCTCCTACGAGCAGTACTTC.

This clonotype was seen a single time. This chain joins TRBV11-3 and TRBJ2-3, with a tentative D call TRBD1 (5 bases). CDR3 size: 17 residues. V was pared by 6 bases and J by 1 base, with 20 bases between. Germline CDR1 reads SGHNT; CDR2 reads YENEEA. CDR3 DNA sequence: TGTGCCAGCAGTACTGGACACCCCCGTTTGGGCACAGATACGCAGTATTTT. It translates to CASSTGHPRLGTDTQYF.

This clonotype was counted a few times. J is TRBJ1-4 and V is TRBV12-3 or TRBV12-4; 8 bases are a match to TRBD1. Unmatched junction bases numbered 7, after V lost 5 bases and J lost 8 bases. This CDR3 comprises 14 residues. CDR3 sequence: CASSVGQGEEKLFF. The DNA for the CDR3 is TGTGCCAGCAGTGTAGGACAGGGAGAGGAAAAACTGTTTTTT.

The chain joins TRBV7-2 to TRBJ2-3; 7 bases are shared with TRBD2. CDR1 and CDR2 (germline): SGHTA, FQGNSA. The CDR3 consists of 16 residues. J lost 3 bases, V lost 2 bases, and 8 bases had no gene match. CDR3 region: CASSLFGGGGTDTQYF. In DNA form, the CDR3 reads TGTGCCAGCAGCTTATTTGGTGGGGGGGGAACAGATACGCAGTATTTT.

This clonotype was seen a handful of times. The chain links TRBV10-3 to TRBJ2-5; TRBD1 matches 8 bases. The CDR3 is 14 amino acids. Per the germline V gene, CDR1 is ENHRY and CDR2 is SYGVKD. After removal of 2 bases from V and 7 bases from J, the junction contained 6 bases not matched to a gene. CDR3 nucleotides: TGTGCCATCAGTGAGGCAGGGGGCTTGGGGACCCAGTACTTC. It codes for CAISEAGGLGTQYF.

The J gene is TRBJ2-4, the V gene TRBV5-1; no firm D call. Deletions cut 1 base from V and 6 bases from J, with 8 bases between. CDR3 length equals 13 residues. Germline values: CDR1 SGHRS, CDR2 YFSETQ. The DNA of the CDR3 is TGCGCCAGCAGCTTGAGCTATGGAAACATTCAGTACTTC. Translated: CASSLSYGNIQYF.

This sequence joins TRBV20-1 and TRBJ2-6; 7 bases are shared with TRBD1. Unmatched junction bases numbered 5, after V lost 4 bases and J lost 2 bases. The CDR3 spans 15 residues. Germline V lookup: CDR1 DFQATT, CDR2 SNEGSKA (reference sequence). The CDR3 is CSATVTGPGANVLTF. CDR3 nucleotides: TGCAGTGCTACCGTGACAGGGCCTGGGGCCAACGTCCTGACTTTC.

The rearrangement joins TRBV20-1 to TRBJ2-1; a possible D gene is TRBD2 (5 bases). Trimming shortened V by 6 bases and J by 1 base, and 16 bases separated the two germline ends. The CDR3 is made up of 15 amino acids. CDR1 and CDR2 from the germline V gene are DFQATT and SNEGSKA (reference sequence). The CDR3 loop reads CSANRDTGSYNEQFF. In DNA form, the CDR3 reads TGCAGTGCCAATCGAGACACGGGGTCCTACAATGAGCAGTTCTTC.

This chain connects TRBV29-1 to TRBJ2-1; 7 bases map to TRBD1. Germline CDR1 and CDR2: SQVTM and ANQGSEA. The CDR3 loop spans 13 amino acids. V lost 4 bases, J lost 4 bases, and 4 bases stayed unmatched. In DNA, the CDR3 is TGCAGCGTTGGTCGGGACAGATACAATGAGCAGTTCTTC. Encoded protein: CSVGRDRYNEQFF.

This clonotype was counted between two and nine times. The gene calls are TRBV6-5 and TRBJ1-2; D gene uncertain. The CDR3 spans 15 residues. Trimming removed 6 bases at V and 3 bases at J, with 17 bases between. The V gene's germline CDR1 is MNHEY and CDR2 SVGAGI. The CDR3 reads CASRISQARDYGYTF. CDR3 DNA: TGTGCCAGCAGAATTTCCCAGGCGCGGGACTATGGCTACACCTTC.

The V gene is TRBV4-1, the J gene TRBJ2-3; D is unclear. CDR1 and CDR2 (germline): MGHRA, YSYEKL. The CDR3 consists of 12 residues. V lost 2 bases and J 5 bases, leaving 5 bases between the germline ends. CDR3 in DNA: TGCGCCAGCAGCCAAAGGATAGATACGCAGTATTTT. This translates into CASSQRIDTQYF.